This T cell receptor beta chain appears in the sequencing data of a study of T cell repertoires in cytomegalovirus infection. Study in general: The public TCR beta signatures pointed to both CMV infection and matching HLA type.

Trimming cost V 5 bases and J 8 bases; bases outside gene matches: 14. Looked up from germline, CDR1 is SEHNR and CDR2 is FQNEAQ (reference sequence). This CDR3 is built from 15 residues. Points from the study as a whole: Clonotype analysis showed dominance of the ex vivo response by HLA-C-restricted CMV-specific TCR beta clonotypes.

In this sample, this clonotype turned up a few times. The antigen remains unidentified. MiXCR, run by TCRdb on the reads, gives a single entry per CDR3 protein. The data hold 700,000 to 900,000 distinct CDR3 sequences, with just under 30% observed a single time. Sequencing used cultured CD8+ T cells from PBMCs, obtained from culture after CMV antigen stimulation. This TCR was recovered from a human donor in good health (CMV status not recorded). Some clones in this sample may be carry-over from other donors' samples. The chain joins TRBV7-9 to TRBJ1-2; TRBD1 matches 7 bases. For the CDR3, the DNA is TGTGCCAGCAGCGCGAGGGAACAGGGGCCGGGCGGCTACACCTTC. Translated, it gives CASSAREQGPGGYTF.